One sample yielded the 26 T cell receptor beta chains listed below, sequenced in a study of cytomegalovirus exposure and HLA in healthy donors. 60 Vbeta and 13 Jbeta primers were used in PCR. Assay: immunoSEQ multiplex PCR; the TCRdb copy retains only in-frame clones and omits some. The data hold around 120,000 clones, with approximately 78% observed a single time. Material for sequencing was PBMCs. These receptors were collected from a woman in her twenties or thirties in good health and CMV-seropositive.

The CDR3 sequence: CASSLDSGVETQYF. Written as DNA, the CDR3 is TGTGCCAGCAGCTTAGATAGCGGGGTAGAGACCCAGTACTTC. This rearrangement joins TRBV7-9 to TRBJ2-5; 8 bases are shared with TRBD2. Trimming cost V 1 base and J 4 bases; bases outside gene matches: 2. From germline, CDR1 is SEHNR and CDR2 FQNEAQ (reference sequence). The CDR3 is made up of 14 amino acids. The whole variable domain, remainder taken from reference TRBV7-9 and TRBJ2-5, is DTGVSQNPRHKITKRGQNVTFRCDPISEHNRLYWYRQTLGQGPEFLTYFQNEAQLEKSRLLSDRFSAERPKGSFSTLEIQRTEQGDSAMYLCASSLDSGVETQYFGPGTRLLVL.

V gene TRBV21-1 combines with J gene TRBJ1-3; the D call TRBD1 from the table was never checked on the DNA. TRBV21-1 is assigned pseudogene status. This CDR3 has 18 residues. CDR3 loop: CASSKGLTGADSGNTIYF. The CDR3 nucleotides are TGTGCCAGCAGCAAAGGGCTGACAGGGGCTGACTCTGGAAACACCATATATTTT.

This clone was seen a single time. The chain recombines TRBV7-2 with TRBJ1-4; TRBD1 matches 7 bases. CDR3 length: 14 amino acids. V shed 5 bases and J 12 bases; nucleotides not matched to a gene: 12. CDR1 is SGHTA and CDR2 is FQGNSA in the germline V gene. CDR3 nucleotide sequence: TGTGCCAGCAGCCTCAGCCCCGGGACAGAGGAACTGTTTTTT. Protein product: CASSLSPGTEELFF. Looking up the rest from reference TRBV7-2 and TRBJ1-4 gives the full variable domain: GAGVSQSPSNKVTEKGKDVELRCDPISGHTALYWYRQSLGQGLEFLIYFQGNSAPDKSGLPSDRFSAERTGGSVSTLTIQRTQQEDSAVYLCASSLSPGTEELFFGSGTQLSVL.

Only one count was recorded for this clone. The genes are TRBV7-9 and TRBJ1-4, with TRBD1 identical over 9 bases. From germline, CDR1 is SEHNR and CDR2 FQNEAQ (reference sequence). The CDR3 covers 15 residues. The V segment lost 5 bases and the J segment 5 bases; nucleotides outside the gene matches: 6. CDR3 coding DNA: TGTGCCAGCAGCAGGACAGGGGCGGGAAATGAAAAACTGTTTTTT. This sequence encodes CASSRTGAGNEKLFF.

The chain joins TRBV7-9 to TRBJ2-1, with 10 positions matching TRBD1. The germline CDR1 and CDR2 sequences are SEHNR and FQNEAQ (reference sequence). V was pared by 2 bases and J by 6 bases, with 7 bases of the junction left unmatched. This CDR3 comprises 16 residues. The CDR3 sequence: CASSLKTGQGGNEQFF. The CDR3 nucleotides are TGTGCCAGCAGCTTAAAAACTGGACAGGGGGGCAATGAGCAGTTCTTC.

V and J are TRBV5-1 and TRBJ2-7; perhaps TRBD2 as D (5 bases). Germline values: CDR1 SGHRS, CDR2 YFSETQ. The V and J ends lost 3 bases and 6 bases respectively, with 16 bases between them. This CDR3 comprises 14 residues. The CDR3 DNA follows: TGCGCCAGCAGCTCTGGTGGCCTAGCCTCCGAGCAGTACTTC. This codes for CASSSGGLASEQYF.

The V call is TRBV6-1, the J call TRBJ2-7; tentative D call: TRBD2 (5 bases). The CDR3 totals 12 residues. Deletions cut 7 bases from V and 7 bases from J, with 14 bases between. In germline, CDR1 is MNHNS, CDR2 SASEGT. Here the CDR3 reads CASKWPGDEQYF. The CDR3 DNA sequence: TGTGCCAGCAAATGGCCCGGGGATGAGCAGTACTTC.

V is TRBV28 and J is TRBJ2-1; 11 nucleotides agree with TRBD2. Germline values: CDR1 MDHEN, CDR2 SYDVKM. The CDR3 runs to 15 residues. V lost 7 bases to trimming and J lost 3 bases; unmatched junction nucleotides: 5. CDR3 DNA sequence: TGTGCCAGCACCGCCGGGACTAGCGGCTACAATGAGCAGTTCTTC. This translates into CASTAGTSGYNEQFF.

This chain joins TRBV28 and TRBJ2-7; D is unclear. The CDR3 consists of 12 residues. Germline V lookup: CDR1 MDHEN, CDR2 SYDVKM. With 5 bases removed from V and 3 bases from J, the gap between germline ends came to 8 bases. The CDR3 loop is CASSAPGYEQYF. CDR3 nucleotide sequence: TGTGCCAGCAGTGCCCCGGGCTACGAGCAGTACTTC.

V usage is TRBV13 and J usage is TRBJ1-6, with a tentative D call TRBD1 (6 bases). Per germline, CDR1 PRHDT and CDR2 FYEKMQ (reference sequence). V was pared by 4 bases and J by 5 bases, with 12 bases between. The CDR3 has 15 amino acids. In DNA, the CDR3 is TGTGCCAGCAGCTCGACAGGCTTCAATAATTCACCCCTCCACTTT. Translation gives CASSSTGFNNSPLHF. Complete variable domain (other parts from reference TRBV13 and TRBJ1-6): AAGVIQSPRHLIKEKRETATLKCYPIPRHDTVYWYQQGPGQDPQFLISFYEKMQSDKGSIPDRFSAQQFSDYHSELNMSSLELGDSALYFCASSSTGFNNSPLHFGNGTRLTVT.

The chain links TRBV7-2 to TRBJ2-5; no clear D gene. The CDR3 consists of 14 residues. Germline assignment: CDR1 SGHTA and CDR2 FQGNSA. Trimming took 0 bases from V and 3 from J, leaving 8 bases between them. Here the CDR3 reads CASSLAPIEETQYF. Here the CDR3 DNA reads TGTGCCAGCAGCTTAGCCCCGATAGAAGAGACCCAGTACTTC.

The rearrangement uses TRBV5-6 and TRBJ2-7; 7 nucleotides line up with TRBD1. This CDR3 contains 14 residues. J gave up 5 bases and V 2 bases, and 7 bases lay outside the gene matches. Germline V gene data show CDR1 as SGHDT and CDR2 as YYEEEE. The CDR3 sequence is CASSFGRGIHEQYF. CDR3 sequence (DNA): TGTGCCAGCAGCTTCGGCAGGGGGATCCACGAGCAGTACTTC.

The chain recombines TRBV10-3 with TRBJ1-5; D not certain. The CDR3 has 18 amino acids. V gave up 0 bases and J gave up 0 bases, with 15 bases separating them. Germline-derived CDR1 and CDR2 are ENHRY and SYGVKD. The CDR3 sequence: CAISESSRSSHSNQPQHF. In nucleotides, the CDR3 is TGTGCCATCAGTGAGTCGAGTAGGAGCTCTCATAGCAATCAGCCCCAGCATTTT.

The V call is TRBV5-1, the J call TRBJ1-6; no definite D call. The CDR3 contains 14 residues. Germline values: CDR1 SGHRS, CDR2 YFSETQ. Trimming left V 1 base short and J 8 bases short, with 10 bases between. The CDR3, as DNA: TGCGCCAGCAGCTTGAGGAATAGCGATTCACCCCTCCACTTT. This gives the protein CASSLRNSDSPLHF. Drawing the rest from reference TRBV5-1 and TRBJ1-6, the complete variable domain is KAGVTQTPRYLIKTRGQQVTLSCSPISGHRSVSWYQQTPGQGLQFLFEYFSETQRNKGNFPGRFSGRQFSNSRSEMNVSTLELGDSALYLCASSLRNSDSPLHFGNGTRLTVT.

Regarding this clone: An end of the junction does not agree with germline; a read error may underlie this. The chain employs TRBV2 and TRBJ2-1; TRBD2 matches at 8 bases. This CDR3 has 15 residues. CDR1 and CDR2 (germline): SNHLY, FYNNEI. The CDR3 DNA reads TGTGCCAGCAGTGAAGGGACTAGCTCCCACAATGAGCAGTTCTTC. Translated, it gives CASSEGTSSHNEQFF.

This sequence joins TRBV9 and TRBJ2-2, with TRBD2 identical over 8 bases. V shed 0 bases, J shed 0 bases, and the junction held 4 bases outside the gene matches. CDR3 length: 17 residues. CDR1 and CDR2 from the germline V gene are SGDLS and YYNGEE. CDR3: CASSVGTGGANTGELFF. CDR3 nucleotide sequence: TGTGCCAGCAGCGTAGGTACGGGGGGGGCGAACACCGGGGAGCTGTTTTTT.

This clone has just one count. The V and J genes are TRBV7-9 and TRBJ1-2; no clear D. This CDR3 is built from 13 residues. V lost 1 base and J lost 7, with 10 bases in between. CDR1 SEHNR and CDR2 FQNEAQ come from the germline V gene (reference sequence). Here the CDR3 reads CASSLGGSGGYTF. The CDR3 coding sequence is TGTGCCAGCAGCTTAGGTGGAAGCGGTGGCTACACCTTC.

This chain joins TRBV7-8 and TRBJ2-2; TRBD1 is a possible D gene (6 bases). The V end was cut by 1 base, the J end by 5 bases, with 11 bases between. The germline V gene encodes CDR1 SGHVS and CDR2 FQNEAQ. The CDR3 consists of 15 residues. The CDR3 coding sequence is TGTGCCAGCAGCTTAGGGCGTAGGGGGACCGGGGAGCTGTTTTTT. Amino acids: CASSLGRRGTGELFF.

The genes are TRBV4-3 and TRBJ2-5; 10 bases agree with TRBD1. Germline CDR1 is LGHNA and CDR2 is YSLEER. The CDR3 is made up of 16 amino acids. V was pared by 1 base and J by 5 bases, with 7 bases of the junction left unmatched. The CDR3 here is CASSQGPTGGSETQYF. Written as DNA, the CDR3 is TGCGCCAGCAGCCAAGGGCCGACAGGGGGCAGTGAGACCCAGTACTTC.

The rearrangement links TRBV7-2 to TRBJ2-5; TRBD2 might be the D (6 bases). The V end lost 2 bases, the J end lost 3 bases, and 10 bases lay between the germline ends. Germline lookup yields CDR1 SGHTA and CDR2 FQGNSA. This CDR3 region has 14 residues. CDR3 in amino acids: CASSLMGGEETQYF. CDR3 DNA: TGTGCCAGCAGCTTAATGGGGGGAGAAGAGACCCAGTACTTC.

This clone came up once. Written as DNA, the CDR3 is TGTGCCAGCAGCTTATCGGGGACTGCACATTCACCCCTCCACTTT. It translates to CASSLSGTAHSPLHF. V usage is TRBV7-3 and J usage is TRBJ1-6; TRBD1 is a possible D gene (5 bases). CDR3 size: 15 residues. In germline, CDR1 is SGHTA, CDR2 FQGTGA. V was clipped by 2 bases and J by 8 bases, with 13 bases between them.

V and J are TRBV7-9 and TRBJ2-3, with TRBD1 matching over 8 bases. This CDR3 is 15 amino acids long. Germline V gene lookup returns CDR1 SEHNR and CDR2 FQNEAQ (reference sequence). V shed 5 bases and J 4 bases; nucleotides not matched to a gene: 8. The CDR3 sequence is CASSPRQGLADTQYF. Here the CDR3 DNA reads TGTGCCAGCAGCCCAAGACAGGGGTTGGCAGATACGCAGTATTTT.

CDR3 sequence reads: CASSQTSGGTQYF. The CDR3, as DNA: TGTGCCAGCAGTCAGACTAGCGGGGGGACCCAGTACTTC. The chain uses TRBV6-1 and TRBJ2-5, with 12 bases lining up with TRBD2. The CDR3 contains 13 residues. Losses at the gene ends were 5 bases for V and 7 bases for J; bases not matched to a gene: 2. Germline V gives CDR1 MNHNS, CDR2 SASEGT.

The CDR3 is CASSSQGDVGYTF. The CDR3 DNA is TGCGCCAGCAGCTCACAGGGCGACGTGGGCTACACCTTC. The chain carries TRBV5-1 and TRBJ1-2, with a possible D match to TRBD1 (6 bases). V lost 3 bases to trimming and J lost 8 bases, with 14 bases between them. The CDR3 runs to 13 residues. Germline V CDR1 and CDR2: SGHRS, YFSETQ.

The gene calls are TRBV18 and TRBJ2-7, with a weak D call TRBD2 (5 bases). The CDR3 length is 14 residues. Germline V gene data show CDR1 as KGHSH and CDR2 as LQKENI. With 2 bases removed from V and 5 bases from J, the gap between germline ends came to 13 bases. The CDR3 sequence is CASSPVQAEDEQYF. The DNA of the CDR3 is TGTGCCAGCTCACCAGTGCAGGCGGAGGACGAGCAGTACTTC.

The chain recombines TRBV19 with TRBJ2-1; 7 bases match TRBD2. Germline V gene data show CDR1 as LNHDA and CDR2 as SQIVND (reference sequence). CDR3 length: 15 amino acids. Losses at the gene ends were 2 bases for V and 2 bases for J; bases not matched to a gene: 3. This CDR3 is CASSITGGTYNEQFF. In nucleotides, the CDR3 is TGTGCCAGTAGTATAACGGGGGGAACCTACAATGAGCAGTTCTTC.